This TCR beta chain was sequenced in a study of shared clonotypes between healthy human individuals (dated by TCRdb to 2020 to 2021). Regarding the study in general: A few men and two women, aged 18 to 49 years, made up the cohort. Different laboratories and diverse techniques were used to prepare libraries and sequence TCR repertoires, to increase sequencing depth and limit assay-specific biases. For each donor, CD4 naive and CD4 memory were each run on three plates, CD8 naive on two plates, and CD8 memory on one plate. Blood TCR repertoires of five healthy adults were deeply sequenced to estimate repertoire size and the extent of clonotype sharing between individuals. Leukapheresis yielded between about 0.85 and 10 billion PBMCs per donor. Here is what the overall study found, with its caveats: Rarefaction of sorted-subset datasets indicated incomplete sequencing despite the large sequencing depth. Because the study included a small number of donors, the genetic and exposure-history diversity represented was limited. Pairwise subsampling indicated that sequencing depth was expected to affect the degree of clonotype sharing among donors. Compared with non-shared clonotypes, the clonotypes found in all four sorted-subset donors had higher generation probabilities. Across four donors, 4.5% to 6.5% of naive CD4, 3% to 4% of naive CD8, around 2.5% of memory CD4, and approximately 0.42% of memory CD8 clonotypes were shared. Sampling was restricted to blood, and TCR repertoires in tissue are likely to differ from TCR repertoires in blood. Larger estimated clonotype richness was generally found for naive subsets than for memory subsets.

Ends trimmed: V by 0 bases, J by 2 bases; bases unmatched to a gene: 5. The CDR3 goes from the cysteine to the phenylalanine over 16 residues. The read is trimmed to its CDR3 DNA, 48 bases read in frame from base 1. CDR1 and CDR2 are drawn from the germline V gene (reference sequence): SGHKS, YYEKEE. About this clone: Its antigen has not been determined. Base quality data are lacking; no much larger clone is found one base away.

Using the deep immunoSEQ assay, TCR CDR3 regions were amplified from genomic DNA by multiplex PCR. Genomic DNA extracted from each cell subset was distributed evenly over all wells of several immunoSEQ 96-well plates, and each plate served as one replicate. Each replicate PCR for sorted subsets received roughly 0.2 ug genomic DNA, equal to about 30,000 T cell genomes. The purified libraries were quantified using a Qubit 3.0 fluorometer, sized with a Bioanalyzer 2100, and then quantified again using the KAPA Library Quantification kit. A separate single-read 150-cycle Illumina NextSeq 550 flow cell was used to sequence each immunoSEQ 96-well plate. Processing in the source paper ran as follows. Because the immunoSEQ output held only junctional sequences and lacked quality scores, the filtering could not match the filtering applied to full-length reads. Sequences were annotated with PyIR, a Python wrapper for IgBLAST v1.9, using IMGT germline references to assign V/J genes and CDR3. Any read was removed if the V/J assignment was weak (E-value above 1e-6), the CDR3 was missing, or the read contained stop codons, out-of-frame junctions, or ambiguous translated residues. A V3J clonotype was defined by an identical inferred V gene, J gene, and CDR3 amino acid sequence. To compute the percentage overlap between repertoires, the number of shared unique clonotypes was divided by the size of the smaller repertoire. Richness of each repertoire was evaluated using RTK rarefaction, the Chao1 estimator, and Recon v2.1 estimates of unobserved clonotypes. OLGA was used to compute generation probabilities for all TCRbeta clonotypes that the gDNA method yielded from a few donors. This is the immuneACCESS table as TCRdb keeps it, with only in-frame sequences that have V and J called. A part of the clones is gone; compared with another copy, unresolved V genes explain less than half, and the rest is unexplained. That table furnishes V, J and clone size, whereas the DNA furnished D and trimming. The sample has about 680,000 clones on record, around three quarters of them singletons. The ten largest make up more than 1.5% of the sample.

Healthy HIV-negative adults with no recently reported acute infections or vaccinations were included as donors. Every donor was a Caucasian adult residing in Nashville, Tennessee, USA. CD4+ T cells were enriched by magnetic negative selection, after which naive cells were positively selected on CD45RA and the negative fraction was taken as the memory subset. After blood collection by leukapheresis, PBMCs were isolated using Ficoll-Histopaque density gradient centrifugation and then cryopreserved in the vapor phase of liquid nitrogen. Purity and quantity of every magnetically sorted T cell population were checked by analytical flow cytometry. Genomic DNA was isolated from every sorted fraction and measured by UV absorbance on a Nanodrop 2000c.

The clonotype was recovered from a woman in her thirties in good health. What was sequenced was memory CD4+ T cells sorted from blood. Interpreted using the paper, the cell subset or site label stands for: CD45RA-negative fraction. The chain employs TRBV5-5 and TRBJ2-3; TRBD2 aligns with 8 central bases. The DNA sequence is as follows: TGTGCCAGCAGCTTGGTTGAGCGGGGGTTCACAGATACGCAGTATTTT. This translates into CASSLVERGFTDTQYF.